The present T cell receptor beta chain was sequenced within a study of OX40 agonist ivuxolimab in advanced cancers. At the level of the study: Three patients, one with hepatocellular carcinoma and two with cutaneous melanoma, achieved partial responses. Overall study findings and caveats: With doses of 0.1 to 3.0 mg/kg, CD4+ and CD8+ blood T cells had undergone clonal expansion by week 6.

In the case of this clone: Antigen unknown.

The investigators sampled blood at baseline, at cycle 4 day 1, and at cycle 7 day 1. V was cut by 4 bases and J by 3 bases, with 13 bases left in between. Germline CDR1 reads SGHAT; CDR2 reads FQNNGV. The CDR3 covers 14 residues. The assay was immunoSEQ multiplex PCR, and TCRdb's table has in-frame clones only and misses some. The sample has approximately 61,000 clones; about 89% are singletons. The sequence derives from an adult with an advanced solid tumor such as melanoma, head and neck, liver or kidney cancer. The V call is TRBV11-2, the J call TRBJ2-7, with D unresolved. Sequenced material: CD4+ or CD8+ T cells sorted from blood, taken in a trial of the OX40 agonist ivuxolimab. CDR3 coding DNA: TGTGCCAGCAGCTCCACGGATGCCCACTACGAGCAGTACTTC. Residues: CASSSTDAHYEQYF.